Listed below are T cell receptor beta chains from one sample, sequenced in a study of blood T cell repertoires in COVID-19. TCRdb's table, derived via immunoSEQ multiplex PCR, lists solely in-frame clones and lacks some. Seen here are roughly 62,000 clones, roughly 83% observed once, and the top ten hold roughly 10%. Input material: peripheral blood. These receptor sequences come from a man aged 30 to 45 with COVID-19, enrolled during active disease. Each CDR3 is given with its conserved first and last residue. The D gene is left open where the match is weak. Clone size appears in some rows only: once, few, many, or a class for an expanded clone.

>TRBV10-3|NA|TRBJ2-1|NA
CAISGLVVGHEQFF
TGTGCCATCAGTGGACTAGTAGTTGGGCATGAGCAGTTCTTC
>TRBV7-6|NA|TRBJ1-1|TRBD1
CASSLGTGVEAFF
TGTGCCAGCAGCTTAGGGACAGGGGTGGAAGCTTTCTTT
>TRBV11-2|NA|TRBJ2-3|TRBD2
CASSRTGGLTDTQYF
TGTGCCAGCAGCCGAACGGGAGGCCTCACAGATACGCAGTATTTT
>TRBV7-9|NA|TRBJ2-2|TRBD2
CASSLVRLAGYTGELFF
TGTGCCAGCAGCTTAGTCCGGCTAGCGGGATACACCGGGGAGCTGTTTTTT
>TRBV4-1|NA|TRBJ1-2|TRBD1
CASSPRSGQGTYGYTF
TGCGCCAGCAGCCCGAGATCGGGACAGGGCACCTATGGCTACACCTTC
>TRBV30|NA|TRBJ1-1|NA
CAWSVRDNKAFF
TGTGCCTGGAGTGTAAGGGACAACAAAGCTTTCTTT
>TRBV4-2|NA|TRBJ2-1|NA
CASSLGGSGDSYNEQFF
TGTGCCAGCAGCCTAGGGGGGAGCGGGGACTCCTACAATGAGCAGTTCTTC
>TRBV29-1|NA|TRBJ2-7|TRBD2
CSVGRTSGRVRNEQYF
TGCAGCGTTGGTCGGACTAGCGGGAGGGTCCGGAACGAGCAGTACTTC
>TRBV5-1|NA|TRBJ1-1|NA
CASSLRGNTEAFF
TGCGCCAGCAGCTTGAGGGGGAACACTGAAGCTTTCTTT
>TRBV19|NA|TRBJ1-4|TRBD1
CASSLPGQGYEKLFF
TGTGCCAGTAGTTTACCGGGACAGGGGTATGAAAAACTGTTTTTT
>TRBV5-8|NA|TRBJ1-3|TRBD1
CASSQTTGSGNTIYF
TGTGCCAGCAGCCAGACGACAGGGTCAGGAAACACCATATATTTT
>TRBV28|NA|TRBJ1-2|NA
CASISEAGIYGYTF
TGTGCCAGCATAAGCGAGGCAGGGATCTATGGCTACACCTTC
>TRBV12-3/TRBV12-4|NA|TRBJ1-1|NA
CASTPGSNAFF
TGTGCCAGCACTCCAGGCAGCAACGCTTTCTTT
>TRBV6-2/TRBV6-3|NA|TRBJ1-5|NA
CASSYAARQAFQPQHF
TGTGCCAGCAGTTACGCCGCCCGACAGGCTTTCCAGCCCCAGCATTTT
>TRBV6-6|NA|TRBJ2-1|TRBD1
CASSPTGDEQFF
TGTGCCAGCAGTCCTACAGGGGATGAGCAGTTCTTC
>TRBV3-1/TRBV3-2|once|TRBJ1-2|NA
CASSQGGQFGYTF
TGTGCCAGCAGCCAAGGTGGACAGTTTGGCTACACCTTC
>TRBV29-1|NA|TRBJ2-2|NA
CSVEKGGTGELFF
TGCAGCGTTGAAAAGGGGGGGACCGGGGAGCTGTTTTTT
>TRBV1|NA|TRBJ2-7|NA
CTSSQKRGTSGDILFYEQYF
TGCACCAGCAGCCAAAAAAGGGGGACTAGCGGGGACATATTATTCTACGAGCAGTACTTC
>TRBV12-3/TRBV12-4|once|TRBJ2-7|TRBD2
CASKLAGGSEQYF
TGTGCCAGCAAACTAGCGGGAGGCTCCGAGCAGTACTTC
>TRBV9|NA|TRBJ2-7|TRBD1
CASSVGTGGEQYF
TGTGCCAGCAGCGTAGGGACAGGGGGCGAGCAGTACTTC
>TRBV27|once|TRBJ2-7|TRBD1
CASRAGGPYEQYF
TGTGCCAGCAGGGCAGGGGGCCCCTACGAGCAGTACTTC
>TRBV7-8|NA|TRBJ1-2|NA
CASSLFGVNYGYTF
TGTGCCAGCAGCTTATTCGGGGTTAACTATGGCTACACCTTC
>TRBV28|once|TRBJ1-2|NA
CASSLSDYGYTF
TGTGCCAGCAGTTTATCAGACTATGGCTACACCTTC
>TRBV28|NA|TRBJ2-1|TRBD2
CASSLGLERDEVNEQFF
TGTGCCAGCAGTCTGGGACTAGAACGGGACGAAGTCAATGAGCAGTTCTTC
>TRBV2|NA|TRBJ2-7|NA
CASSAGQGGIYEQYF
TGTGCCAGCAGTGCAGGGCAGGGTGGTATCTACGAGCAGTACTTC
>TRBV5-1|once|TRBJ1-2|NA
CASSLDQGNYGYTF
TGCGCCAGCAGCTTGGATCAGGGGAACTATGGCTACACCTTC
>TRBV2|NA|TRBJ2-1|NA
CASGPRGAGNEQFF
TGTGCCAGCGGTCCTAGGGGCGCGGGGAATGAGCAGTTCTTC
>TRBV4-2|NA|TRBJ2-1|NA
CASSQPQGRIQSEQFF
TGTGCCAGCAGCCAGCCTCAGGGGCGGATCCAGAGTGAGCAGTTCTTC
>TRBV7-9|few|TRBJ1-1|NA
CASSSSRPYRKDTEAFF
TGTGCCAGCAGCTCCTCTCGCCCTTACAGGAAGGACACTGAAGCTTTCTTT
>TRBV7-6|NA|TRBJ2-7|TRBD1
CASSDRRQGASSYEQYF
TGTGCCAGCAGCGACCGCCGACAGGGGGCAAGCTCCTACGAGCAGTACTTC
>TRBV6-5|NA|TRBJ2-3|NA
CATRITDTQYF
TGTGCGACTCGGATCACAGATACGCAGTATTTT
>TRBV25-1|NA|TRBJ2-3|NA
CASSKEGADTQYF
TGTGCCAGCAGCAAAGAGGGGGCAGATACGCAGTATTTT
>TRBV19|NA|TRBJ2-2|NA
CASSRVGGTLTNTGELFF
TGTGCCAGTAGTCGAGTGGGAGGAACACTCACGAACACCGGGGAGCTGTTTTTT
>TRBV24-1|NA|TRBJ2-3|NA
CATSDWPGSTDTQYF
TGTGCCACCAGTGATTGGCCGGGTAGCACAGATACGCAGTATTTT
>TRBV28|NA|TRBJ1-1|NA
CASSFSTDRIKPFF
TGTGCCAGCAGTTTTTCTACCGACAGAATCAAACCTTTCTTT
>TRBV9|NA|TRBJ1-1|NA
CASSPEPAGTEAFF
TGTGCCAGCAGCCCAGAACCGGCGGGGACTGAAGCTTTCTTT
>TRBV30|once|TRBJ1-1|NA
CAWDRMMNTEAFF
TGTGCCTGGGACAGGATGATGAACACTGAAGCTTTCTTT
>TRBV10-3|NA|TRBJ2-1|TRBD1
CAISDRQGFEQFF
TGTGCCATCAGTGATCGACAGGGGTTTGAGCAGTTCTTC
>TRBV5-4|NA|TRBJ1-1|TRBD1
CASSALGTGGGTEAFF
TGTGCCAGCAGCGCACTAGGGACAGGGGGCGGTACTGAAGCTTTCTTT
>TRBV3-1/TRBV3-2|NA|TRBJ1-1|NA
CASSLETGTTEAFF
TGTGCCAGCAGCTTAGAAACAGGGACCACTGAAGCTTTCTTT
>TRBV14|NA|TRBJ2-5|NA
CASSQRGGEETQYF
TGTGCCAGCAGCCAAAGGGGAGGCGAGGAGACCCAGTACTTC
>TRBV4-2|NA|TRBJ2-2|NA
CASSPTQETPGGELFF
TGTGCCAGCAGCCCTACCCAGGAAACCCCCGGCGGGGAGCTGTTTTTT
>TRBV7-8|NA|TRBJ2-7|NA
CASSIAISYEQYF
TGTGCCAGCAGCATTGCTATTTCCTACGAGCAGTACTTC
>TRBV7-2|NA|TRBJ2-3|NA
CASSPARVTDTQYF
TGTGCCAGCAGCCCCGCCAGGGTCACAGATACGCAGTATTTT
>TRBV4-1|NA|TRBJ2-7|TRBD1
CASSLLDRGSYEQYF
TGCGCCAGCAGCCTTCTCGACAGGGGGAGCTACGAGCAGTACTTC
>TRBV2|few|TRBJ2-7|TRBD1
CASSLRQGANNEQYF
TGTGCCAGCAGCTTACGACAGGGGGCGAATAACGAGCAGTACTTC
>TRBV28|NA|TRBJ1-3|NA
CASSPPTNSGNTIYF
TGTGCCAGCAGTCCTCCGACAAACTCTGGAAACACCATATATTTT
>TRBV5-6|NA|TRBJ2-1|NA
CASSSGLLGHEQFF
TGTGCCAGCAGCTCGGGACTCCTGGGCCATGAGCAGTTCTTC
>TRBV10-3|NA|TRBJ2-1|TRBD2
CAISDTGTSGRGSYNEQFF
TGTGCCATCAGTGATACCGGGACTAGCGGGAGGGGGTCCTACAATGAGCAGTTCTTC
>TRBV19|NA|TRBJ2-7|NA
CASSIGPGRLYEQYF
TGTGCCAGTAGTATTGGGCCAGGGAGGCTATACGAGCAGTACTTC
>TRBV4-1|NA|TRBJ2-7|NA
CASSQVLTSYEQYF
TGCGCCAGCAGCCAAGTTCTCACTTCCTACGAGCAGTACTTC